These 14 T cell receptor beta chains share one sample of origin, sequenced in a study of blood T cell repertoires in COVID-19. Using immunoSEQ multiplex PCR, the repertoire was profiled, and TCRdb retains in-frame clones only, with some absent. The sample has around 140,000 clones, over 70% seen once; the top ten hold 40% to 55%. The sequencing input was peripheral blood. These TCRs come from a human donor in a cohort sampled during active COVID-19.

CDR3 loop: CASSAVGVGYTF. Written as DNA, the CDR3 is TGTGCCAGCAGCGCGGTCGGTGTAGGCTACACCTTC. The rearrangement joins TRBV5-8 to TRBJ1-2; D uncertain. The CDR3 length is 12 residues. The V end lost 4 bases, the J end lost 8 bases, and 12 bases lay between the germline ends. Germline lookup yields CDR1 SGHTS and CDR2 YDEGEE.

V and J are TRBV3-1 (or the pseudogene TRBV3-2) and TRBJ1-1; no clear D gene. V lost 5 bases and J 1 base, leaving 11 bases between the germline ends. This CDR3 is 14 amino acids long. Germline V CDR1 and CDR2: LGHDT, YNNKEL (reference sequence). CDR3 bases: TGTGCCAGCAGCTTACTCCCGGGGAACACTGAAGCTTTCTTT. Encoded protein: CASSLLPGNTEAFF.

This clone was observed a handful of times. This chain connects TRBV30 to TRBJ1-1; possible D gene TRBD1, 6 bases. The germline gives CDR1 GTSNPN, CDR2 SVGIG (reference sequence). Trimming shortened V by 3 bases and J by 4 bases, and 15 bases separated the two germline ends. The CDR3 spans 14 residues. The CDR3 region has the DNA TGTGCCTGGAGCCCCCGCTTGGGGGCCACTGAAGCTTTCTTT. This translates into CAWSPRLGATEAFF. Based on the CDR3 plus reference TRBV30 and TRBJ1-1, the full variable domain is SQTIHQWPATLVQPVGSPLSLECTVEGTSNPNLYWYRQAAGRGLQLLFYSVGIGQISSEVPQNLSASRPQDRQFILSSKKLLLSDSGFYLCAWSPRLGATEAFFGQGTRLTVV.

The gene calls are TRBV7-2 and TRBJ2-5, with TRBD2 matching over 7 bases. This CDR3 has 15 amino acids. The V and J ends lost 5 bases and 4 bases, in that order; junction bases with no gene match: 10. The germline gives CDR1 SGHTA, CDR2 FQGNSA. CDR3 protein: CASSPGWGGRETQYF. In DNA, the CDR3 is TGTGCCAGCAGCCCCGGCTGGGGCGGGAGAGAGACCCAGTACTTC.

This clone was recorded once. V is TRBV19 and J is TRBJ2-7, with D possibly matching TRBD1 (7 bases). Germline V lookup: CDR1 LNHDA, CDR2 SQIVND (reference sequence). The CDR3 runs 13 residues. Trimming removed 9 bases at V and 0 bases at J, with 12 bases between. The CDR3 loop reads CASARDSSYEQYF. The CDR3 nucleotides read TGTGCCAGCGCGCGGGACAGCTCCTACGAGCAGTACTTC.

The CDR3 DNA reads TGTGCCAGCAGCTTGGGCAGGGGCCGGGGAGTCGTTGAAGCTTTCTTT. Its translation: CASSLGRGRGVVEAFF. The chain employs TRBV5-4 and TRBJ1-1, with D possibly being TRBD1 (6 bases). V was shortened by 0 bases and J by 7 bases, with 19 bases between the two germline ends. Germline loops: CDR1 SGHNT, CDR2 YYREEE (reference sequence). CDR3 size: 16 residues.

The V call is TRBV4-2, the J call TRBJ2-2, with a weak D call TRBD1 (5 bases). The V end was cut by 4 bases, the J end by 0 bases, with 15 bases between. The CDR3 runs 17 residues. Germline V gene data show CDR1 as LGHNA and CDR2 as YNFKEQ. The CDR3 DNA sequence: TGTGCCAGCAGCCTCCGAGTGTCCAGGGCGAACACCGGGGAGCTGTTTTTT. It codes for CASSLRVSRANTGELFF.

This clone showed up just a few times. The chain is built from TRBV10-3 and TRBJ2-5; 10 bases line up with TRBD2. From germline, CDR1 is ENHRY and CDR2 SYGVKD. With 3 bases clipped from V and 7 bases from J, the junction kept 8 bases outside the gene matches. The CDR3 is 15 residues long. CDR3 DNA sequence: TGTGCCATCAGTGAAGGCGCGGAGCGGGGGGGGACCCAGTACTTC. Protein product: CAISEGAERGGTQYF.

This chain uses TRBV11-3 with TRBJ2-3, with 9 bases fitting TRBD2. The germline V gene has CDR1 SGHNT and CDR2 YENEEA. V lost 5 bases to trimming and J lost 2 bases; unmatched junction nucleotides: 5. CDR3 length equals 15 residues. The CDR3 loop is CASSLGLAFTDTQYF. The CDR3 DNA reads TGTGCCAGCAGCCTGGGACTAGCCTTCACAGATACGCAGTATTTT.

V usage is TRBV7-2 and J usage is TRBJ1-1, with D perhaps matching TRBD1 (5 bases). V was clipped by 5 bases and J by 0 bases, with 13 bases between them. The germline CDR1 and CDR2 sequences are SGHTA and FQGNSA. The length of the CDR3 is 15 residues. This CDR3 is CASSARQNLNTEAFF. The CDR3 DNA sequence: TGTGCCAGCAGCGCCCGACAGAATCTGAACACTGAAGCTTTCTTT.

The rearrangement links TRBV12-5 to TRBJ1-5; the D gene is possibly TRBD1 (6 bases). Germline V lookup: CDR1 LGHNT, CDR2 FRNRAP. With 4 bases removed from V and 0 bases from J, the gap between germline ends came to 16 bases. CDR3 length: 17 amino acids. The CDR3: CASGSWTEPYSNQPQHF. The CDR3 region has the DNA TGTGCTAGTGGTTCATGGACAGAGCCCTATAGCAATCAGCCCCAGCATTTT. Based on the CDR3 plus reference TRBV12-5 and TRBJ1-5, the full variable domain is DARVTQTPRHKVTEMGQEVTMRCQPILGHNTVFWYRQTMMQGLELLAYFRNRAPLDDSGMPKDRFSAEMPDATLATLKIQPSEPRDSAVYFCASGSWTEPYSNQPQHFGDGTRLSIL.

The chain recombines TRBV10-3 with TRBJ1-3, with TRBD1 matching 7 bases. There are 16 residues in the CDR3. Germline V gene sequence: CDR1 ENHRY, CDR2 SYGVKD. V lost 1 base, J lost 2 bases, and 5 bases stayed unmatched. CDR3 DNA: TGTGCCATCAGTGAGTACCCGACAGGGACTGGAAACACCATATATTTT. Translating it yields CAISEYPTGTGNTIYF.

The chain combines TRBV11-3 with TRBJ1-1; 9 bases are a match to TRBD1. The CDR3 loop spans 14 amino acids. After removal of 8 bases from V and 1 base from J, the junction contained 5 bases not matched to a gene. The germline CDR1 and CDR2 sequences are SGHNT and YENEEA. The CDR3 sequence is CASQKGQGNTEAFF. The CDR3 nucleotides read TGTGCCAGCCAAAAGGGACAGGGGAACACTGAAGCTTTCTTT.

V is TRBV7-9 and J is TRBJ2-5; D perhaps matches TRBD1 (6 bases). The germline gives CDR1 SEHNR, CDR2 FQNEAQ (reference sequence). CDR3 length: 14 amino acids. V lost 4 bases, J lost 4 bases, and 13 bases lay in between. The CDR3 spells CASSSQGFGETQYF. The CDR3 nucleotides are TGTGCCAGCAGCTCACAGGGCTTTGGAGAGACCCAGTACTTC.